This T cell receptor beta chain was identified in a study of control samples from healthy donors and cancer patients. Profiled with immunoSEQ multiplex PCR; TCRdb holds only in-frame clones, not every one. Of under 75,000 clones listed, less than 95% are singletons. The sequence was obtained from a woman in her fifties or sixties with colorectal cancer. The source material was PBMCs.

CDR3: CASSIEDREPGNTIYF. The CDR3 nucleotides are TGTGCCAGTAGTATAGAAGACAGGGAGCCTGGAAACACCATATATTTT. V and J are TRBV19 and TRBJ1-3, with TRBD1 matching over 7 bases. Germline loops: CDR1 LNHDA, CDR2 SQIVND (reference sequence). With V trimmed by 0 bases and J by 2 bases, 4 bases remained unmatched. The CDR3 runs to 16 residues.